This TCR beta chain came from a study of blood T cell repertoires in COVID-19. About the research overall: Sample material is recorded as cDNA or gDNA derived from T cells, B-cell-depleted T cells, or PBMCs.

Germline V CDR1 and CDR2: KGHSH, LQKENI. Trimming took off 3 bases at V and 5 bases at J, with 23 bases between the two ends. The CDR3 runs to 17 residues. This clone was recorded once. TCRdb's table, derived via immunoSEQ multiplex PCR, lists solely in-frame clones and lacks some. The repertoire holds 150,000 to 200,000 clones, with roughly 85% as singletons. The chain combines TRBV18 with TRBJ2-7, with D unclear. Sequencing was done on a sample of peripheral blood. The sequence derives from a man aged 55 to 70 with active or convalescent COVID-19. This CDR3 is CASSPRDRGPSVHEQYF. CDR3 DNA: TGTGCCAGCTCACCTCGAGATCGAGGTCCTTCAGTCCACGAGCAGTACTTC.